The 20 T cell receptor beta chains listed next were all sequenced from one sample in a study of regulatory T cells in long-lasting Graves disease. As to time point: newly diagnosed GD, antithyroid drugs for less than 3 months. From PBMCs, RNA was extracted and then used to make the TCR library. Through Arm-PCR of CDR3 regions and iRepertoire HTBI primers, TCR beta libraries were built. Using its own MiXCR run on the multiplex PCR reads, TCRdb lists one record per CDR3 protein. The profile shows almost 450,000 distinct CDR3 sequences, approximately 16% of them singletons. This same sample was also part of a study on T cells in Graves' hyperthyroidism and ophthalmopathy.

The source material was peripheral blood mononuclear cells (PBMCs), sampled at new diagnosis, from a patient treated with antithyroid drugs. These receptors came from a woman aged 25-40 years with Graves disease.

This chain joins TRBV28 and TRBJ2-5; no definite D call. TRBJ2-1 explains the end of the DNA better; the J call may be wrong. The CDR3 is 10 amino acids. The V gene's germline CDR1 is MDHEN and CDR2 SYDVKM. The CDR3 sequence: CASERNEQFF. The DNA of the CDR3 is TGTGCCAGCGAACGGAATGAGCAGTTCTTC.

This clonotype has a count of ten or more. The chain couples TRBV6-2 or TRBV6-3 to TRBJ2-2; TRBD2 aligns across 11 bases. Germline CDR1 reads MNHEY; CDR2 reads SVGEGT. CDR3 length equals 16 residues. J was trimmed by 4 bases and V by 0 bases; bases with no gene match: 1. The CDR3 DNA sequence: TGTGCCAGCAGTTACTCAGGGACTAGCGGCACCGGGGAGCTGTTTTTT. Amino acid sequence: CASSYSGTSGTGELFF.

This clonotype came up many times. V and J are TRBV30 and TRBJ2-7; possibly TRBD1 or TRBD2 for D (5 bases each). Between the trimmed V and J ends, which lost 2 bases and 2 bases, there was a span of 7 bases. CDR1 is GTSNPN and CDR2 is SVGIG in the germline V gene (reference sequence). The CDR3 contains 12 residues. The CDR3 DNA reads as TGTGCCTGGAGTCCGGGGCCCTACGAGCAGTACTTC. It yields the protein CAWSPGPYEQYF.

As DNA, the CDR3 is TGTGCCAGCACCTCCAGGGCGGGAGGACAGTCCGGGGAGCTGTTTTTT. This gives the protein CASTSRAGGQSGELFF. The chain combines TRBV6-1 with TRBJ2-2; TRBD2 aligns across 8 bases. This CDR3 has 16 amino acids. Germline-derived CDR1 and CDR2 are MNHNS and SASEGT. With V trimmed by 7 bases and J by 6 bases, 13 bases remained unmatched.

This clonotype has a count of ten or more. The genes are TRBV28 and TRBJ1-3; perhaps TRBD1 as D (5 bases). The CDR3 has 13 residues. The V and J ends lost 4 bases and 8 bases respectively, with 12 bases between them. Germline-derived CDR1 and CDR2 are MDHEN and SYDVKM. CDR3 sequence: CASSSPREDTIYF. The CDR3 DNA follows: TGTGCCAGCAGTTCTCCCAGGGAGGACACCATATATTTT.

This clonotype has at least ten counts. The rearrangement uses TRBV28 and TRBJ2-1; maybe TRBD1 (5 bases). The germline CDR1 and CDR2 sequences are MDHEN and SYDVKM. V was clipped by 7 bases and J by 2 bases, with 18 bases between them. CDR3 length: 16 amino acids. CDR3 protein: CASNGAGQGTYNEQFF. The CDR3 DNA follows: TGTGCCAGCAATGGTGCCGGCCAGGGAACCTACAATGAGCAGTTCTTC.

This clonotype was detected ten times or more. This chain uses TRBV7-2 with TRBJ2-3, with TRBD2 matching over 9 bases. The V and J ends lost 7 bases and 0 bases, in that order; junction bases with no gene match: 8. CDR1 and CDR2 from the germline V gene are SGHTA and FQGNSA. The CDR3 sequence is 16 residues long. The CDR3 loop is CASKGPTSGSTDTQYF. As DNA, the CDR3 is TGTGCCAGCAAAGGTCCGACTAGCGGTAGCACAGATACGCAGTATTTT.

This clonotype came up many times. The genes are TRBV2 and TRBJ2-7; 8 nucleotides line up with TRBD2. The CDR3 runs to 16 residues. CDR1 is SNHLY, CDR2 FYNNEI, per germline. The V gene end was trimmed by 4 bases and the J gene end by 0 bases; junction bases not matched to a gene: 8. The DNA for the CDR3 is TGTGCCAGCAGTGGCCGGGAGGGCGAAGTCTCCTACGAGCAGTACTTC. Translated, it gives CASSGREGEVSYEQYF.

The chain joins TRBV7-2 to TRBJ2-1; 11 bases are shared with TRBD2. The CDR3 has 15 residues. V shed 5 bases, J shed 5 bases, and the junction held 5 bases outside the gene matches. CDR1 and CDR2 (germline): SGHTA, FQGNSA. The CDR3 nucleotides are TGTGCCAGCAGCATACTAGCGGGAGCGCACAATGAGCAGTTCTTC. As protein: CASSILAGAHNEQFF. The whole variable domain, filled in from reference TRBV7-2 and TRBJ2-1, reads GAGVSQSPSNKVTEKGKDVELRCDPISGHTALYWYRQSLGQGLEFLIYFQGNSAPDKSGLPSDRFSAERTGGSVSTLTIQRTQQEDSAVYLCASSILAGAHNEQFFGPGTRLTVL.

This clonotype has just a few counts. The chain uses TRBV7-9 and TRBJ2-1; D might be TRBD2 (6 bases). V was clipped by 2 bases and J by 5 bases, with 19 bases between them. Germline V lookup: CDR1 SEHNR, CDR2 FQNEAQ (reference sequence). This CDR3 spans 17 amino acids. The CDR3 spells CASSLSSFASENNEQFF. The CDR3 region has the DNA TGTGCCAGCAGCTTAAGTTCATTTGCTAGCGAGAACAATGAGCAGTTCTTC.

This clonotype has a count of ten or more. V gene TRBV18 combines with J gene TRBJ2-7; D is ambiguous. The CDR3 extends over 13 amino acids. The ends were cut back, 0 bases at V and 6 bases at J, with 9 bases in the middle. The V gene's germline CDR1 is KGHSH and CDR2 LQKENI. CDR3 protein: CASSPPAGLEQYF. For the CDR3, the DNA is TGTGCCAGCTCACCACCGGCTGGGCTCGAGCAGTACTTC.

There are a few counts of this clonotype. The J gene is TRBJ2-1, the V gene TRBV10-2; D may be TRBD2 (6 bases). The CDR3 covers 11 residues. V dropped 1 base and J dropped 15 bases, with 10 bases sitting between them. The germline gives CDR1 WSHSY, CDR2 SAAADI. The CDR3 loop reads CASSELAGLFF. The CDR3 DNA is TGCGCCAGCAGTGAGTTGGCGGGATTGTTCTTC.

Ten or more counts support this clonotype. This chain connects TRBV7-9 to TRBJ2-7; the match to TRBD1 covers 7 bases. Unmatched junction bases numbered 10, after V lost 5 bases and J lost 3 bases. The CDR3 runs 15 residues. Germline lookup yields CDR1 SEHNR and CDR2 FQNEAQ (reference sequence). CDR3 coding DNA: TGTGCCAGCAGCCCCCCGGGACAGATAAACTACGAGCAGTACTTC. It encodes CASSPPGQINYEQYF.

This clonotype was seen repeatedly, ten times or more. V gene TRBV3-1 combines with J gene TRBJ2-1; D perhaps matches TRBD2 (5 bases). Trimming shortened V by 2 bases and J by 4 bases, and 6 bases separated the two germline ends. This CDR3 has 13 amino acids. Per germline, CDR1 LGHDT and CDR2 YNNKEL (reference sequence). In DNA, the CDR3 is TGTGCCAGCAGCCAAAGCGGATACAATGAGCAGTTCTTC. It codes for CASSQSGYNEQFF.

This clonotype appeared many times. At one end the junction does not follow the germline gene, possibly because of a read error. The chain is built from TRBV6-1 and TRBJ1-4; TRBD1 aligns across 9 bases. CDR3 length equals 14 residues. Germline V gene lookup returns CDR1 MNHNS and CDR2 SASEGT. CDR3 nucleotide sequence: TGCGCCAGCAGTGAACGGACAGGGGACGAAAAACTGTTTTTT. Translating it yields CASSERTGDEKLFF.

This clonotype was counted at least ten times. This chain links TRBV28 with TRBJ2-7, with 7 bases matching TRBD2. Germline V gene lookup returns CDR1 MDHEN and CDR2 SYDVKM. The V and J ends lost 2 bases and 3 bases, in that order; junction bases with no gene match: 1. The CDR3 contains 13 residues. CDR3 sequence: CASSLRGSYEQYF. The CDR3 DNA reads TGTGCCAGCAGTTTACGCGGGAGCTACGAGCAGTACTTC.

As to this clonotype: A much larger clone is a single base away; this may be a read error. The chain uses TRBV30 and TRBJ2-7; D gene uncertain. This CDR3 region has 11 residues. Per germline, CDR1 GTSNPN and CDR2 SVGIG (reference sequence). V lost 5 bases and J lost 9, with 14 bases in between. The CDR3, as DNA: TGTGCCTGGGCCTATGATGGCGGGCAGTACTTC. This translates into CAWAYDGGQYF.

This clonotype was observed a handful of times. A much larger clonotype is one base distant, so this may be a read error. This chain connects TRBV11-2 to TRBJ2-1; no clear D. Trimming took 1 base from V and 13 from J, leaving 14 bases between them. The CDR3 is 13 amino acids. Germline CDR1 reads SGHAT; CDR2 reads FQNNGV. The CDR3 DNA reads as TGTGCCAGCAGCTTAGGAGCCCAAAACATTCAGTTCTTC. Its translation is CASSLGAQNIQFF.

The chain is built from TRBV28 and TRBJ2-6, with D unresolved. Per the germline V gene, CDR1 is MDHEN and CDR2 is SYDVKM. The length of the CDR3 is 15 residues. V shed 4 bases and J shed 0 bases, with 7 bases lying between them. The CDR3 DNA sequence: TGTGCCAGCAGTTCTCCCGCCTCTGGGGCCAACGTCCTGACTTTC. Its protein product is CASSSPASGANVLTF. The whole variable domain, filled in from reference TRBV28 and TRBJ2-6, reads DVKVTQSSRYLVKRTGEKVFLECVQDMDHENMFWYRQDPGLGLRLIYFSYDVKMKEKGDIPEGYSVSREKKERFSLILESASTNQTSMYLCASSSPASGANVLTFGAGSRLTVL.

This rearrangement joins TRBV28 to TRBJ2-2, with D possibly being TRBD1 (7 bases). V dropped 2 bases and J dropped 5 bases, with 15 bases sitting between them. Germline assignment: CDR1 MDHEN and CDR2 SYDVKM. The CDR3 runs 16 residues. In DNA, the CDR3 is TGTGCCAGCAGTTTACCCCAGGGGGGATTGACCGGGGAGCTGTTTTTT. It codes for CASSLPQGGLTGELFF.